Listed below are T cell receptor beta chains from one sample, sequenced in a study of beta chain features in type 1 diabetes. Here immunoSEQ multiplex PCR was the method, and the copy in TCRdb shows in-frame clones only, minus some. The table records roughly 610,000 clones, 15% of them present only once. The sample taken for sequencing was naive CD4+ T cells from blood. The receptors here all came from a man between 18 and 35 years old in good health. Each CDR3 is given with its conserved first and last residue.

v_call	j_call	cdr3_aa
TRBV7-3	TRBJ2-7	CASSLNPGVSEQYF
TRBV6-1	TRBJ2-5	CASSDGRETQYF
TRBV6-6	TRBJ2-3	CASSSRRADTQYF
TRBV18	TRBJ2-5	CASSPDIQETQYF
TRBV15	TRBJ2-3	CATSREDRGMATQYF
TRBV6-6	TRBJ1-1	CASSYSTENTEAFF
TRBV25-1	TRBJ1-2	CASSEHAANYGYTF
TRBV6-5	TRBJ1-5	CASRNLKGPGQPQHF
TRBV27	TRBJ1-3	CASSLSDGHSGNTIYF
TRBV5-4	TRBJ2-7	CASSRSSSGSYEQYF
TRBV7-9	TRBJ2-1	CASSPRQGLNEQFF
TRBV28	TRBJ2-7	CASKHRDYLSRYEQYF
TRBV5-4	TRBJ2-5	CASTPGQQETQYF
TRBV4-1	TRBJ2-6	CASSQVTASFSGANVLTF
TRBV25-1	TRBJ2-5	CASSDGQGAKETQYF
TRBV9	TRBJ2-5	CASSVGPYQETQYF
TRBV13	TRBJ2-7	CASSSRRGAYEQYF
TRBV19	TRBJ1-1	CASSTNTGIPEAFF
TRBV28	TRBJ2-6	CASSTGTSGANVLTF
TRBV7-8	TRBJ2-1	CASSLTTGTGSNEQFF
TRBV5-1	TRBJ2-7	CASSITSYEQYF
TRBV11-3	TRBJ2-7	CASSLSFAIHEQYF
TRBV5-1	TRBJ2-3	CASSLVTSGEPSTDTQYF
TRBV9	TRBJ1-5	CASSMSWSNQPQHF
TRBV29-1	TRBJ1-5	CSPRIGNQPQHF
TRBV2	TRBJ2-2	CASSETGTNTGELFF
TRBV4-3	TRBJ2-1	CASSQIRDKGWDEQFF
TRBV5-1	TRBJ2-1	CASSLIAGGSDEQFF
TRBV29-1	TRBJ1-5	CSVGIGTGAQPQHF
TRBV30	TRBJ1-1	CAWSARKTPFF
TRBV7-3	TRBJ2-7	CASSLSTEGYEQYF
TRBV10-3	TRBJ1-1	CAISESRGTDTEAFF
TRBV6-6	TRBJ2-2	CASSYSTYTGELFF
TRBV10-2	TRBJ2-1	CASSSRGSGGANEQFF
TRBV9	TRBJ1-5	CASSLEGRSNQPQHF
TRBV10-3	TRBJ2-5	CAMSTGDQETQYF
TRBV4-1	TRBJ2-2	CASSQVLSGELFF
TRBV7-9	TRBJ2-1	CASSLGRDPINEQFF
TRBV7-8	TRBJ1-4	CASSLAWGRVEKLFF
TRBV6-4	TRBJ1-1	CASRETIGGSEAFF
TRBV14	TRBJ2-7	CASSQDYFGTEQYF